This T cell receptor beta chain was identified in a study of T cell clones after liver transplantation. Study context: TCRbeta sequencing after a pre-transplant mixed lymphocyte reaction identified graft-donor-reactive clones, later tracked in post-transplant blood. Third-party-reactive TCRbeta sequences from pre-transplant mixed lymphocyte reactions served as antigen-independent comparators.

As to this clone: Its antigen remains unidentified.

Study results and caveats: In a couple of subjects, few donor cells limited the measurable donor-reactive repertoire.

TCRdb keeps only in-frame clones here, not all; method: immunoSEQ multiplex PCR. The table has over 25,000 clones, over 85% seen once. The TCR comes from a human patient who received a liver transplant. Some of the T cells might come from the graft donor. The input for sequencing was CD8+ T cells from blood, taken 12 months after liver transplant.

The CDR3 DNA sequence: TGTGCCAGCAGCTCGTCGACTAGCGGGAGAGCTTACGAGCAGTACTTC. Its translation is CASSSSTSGRAYEQYF. This chain uses TRBV7-9 with TRBJ2-7; 12 nucleotides match TRBD2. V gave up 4 bases and J gave up 4 bases; unmatched junction bases: 8. This CDR3 is 16 amino acids long. Germline lookup yields CDR1 SEHNR and CDR2 FQNEAQ (reference sequence).